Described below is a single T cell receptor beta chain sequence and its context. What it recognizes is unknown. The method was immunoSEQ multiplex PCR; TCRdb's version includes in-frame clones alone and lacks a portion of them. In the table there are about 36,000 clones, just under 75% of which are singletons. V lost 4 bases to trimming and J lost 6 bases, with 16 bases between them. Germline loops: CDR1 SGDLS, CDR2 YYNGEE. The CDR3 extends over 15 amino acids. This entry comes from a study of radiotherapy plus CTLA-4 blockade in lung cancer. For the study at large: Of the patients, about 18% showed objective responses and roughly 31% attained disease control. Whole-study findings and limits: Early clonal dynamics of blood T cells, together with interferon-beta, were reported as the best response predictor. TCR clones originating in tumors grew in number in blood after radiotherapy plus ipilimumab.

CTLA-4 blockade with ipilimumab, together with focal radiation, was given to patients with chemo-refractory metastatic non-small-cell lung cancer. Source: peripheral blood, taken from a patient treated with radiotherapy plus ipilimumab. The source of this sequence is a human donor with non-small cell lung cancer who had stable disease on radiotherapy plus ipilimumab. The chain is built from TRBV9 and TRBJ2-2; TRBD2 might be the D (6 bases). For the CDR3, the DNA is TGTGCCAGCAGCCCAGTCGGAGCGGGCCCCGGGGAGCTGTTTTTT. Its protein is CASSPVGAGPGELFF.